What follows is one T cell receptor (beta chain) and its context. Its matching antigen is unknown. The template was RNA from unsorted bulk tissue. The normal lung tissue was taken more than 3 cm from the tumor edge. CDR3 size: 16 residues. The V gene's germline CDR1 is SQVTM and CDR2 ANQGSEA. V gave up 0 bases and J gave up 15 bases, with 26 bases separating them. The data derive from a study of tumor and adjacent non-tumor tissue in lung cancer. Points from the study as a whole: Tumor repertoires had a smaller top 100 clone share than normal lung.

The library came from three nested PCR rounds adapted from ARM-PCR protocols. Via MiXCR, TCRdb re-called the multiplex PCR reads, giving one row per CDR3 protein. Here the sample spans roughly 120,000 distinct CDR3 sequences, 60% to 70% being singletons. Sequencing input: distant non-tumor lung tissue. This rearrangement joins TRBV29-1 to TRBJ2-2; D is undetermined. The origin of this receptor is a man aged 60 to 69 with non-small cell lung cancer. CDR3: CSVEDLRHGKMVELFF. The CDR3 DNA is TGCAGCGTTGAAGATCTGCGACATGGGAAAATGGTTGAGTTGTTTTTT.